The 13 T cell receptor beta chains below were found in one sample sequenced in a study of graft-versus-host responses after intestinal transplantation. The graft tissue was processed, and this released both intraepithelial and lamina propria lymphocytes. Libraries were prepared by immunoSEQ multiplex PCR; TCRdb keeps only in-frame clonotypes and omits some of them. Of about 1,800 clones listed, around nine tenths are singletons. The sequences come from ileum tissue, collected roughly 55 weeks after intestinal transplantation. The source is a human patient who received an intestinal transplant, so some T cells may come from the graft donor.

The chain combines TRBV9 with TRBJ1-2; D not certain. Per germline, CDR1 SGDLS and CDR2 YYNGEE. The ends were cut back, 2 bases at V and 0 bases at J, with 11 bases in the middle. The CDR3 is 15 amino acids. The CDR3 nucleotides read TGTGCCAGCAGCGTTTTTGTCCACGCTAACTATGGCTACACCTTC. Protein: CASSVFVHANYGYTF.

The CDR3 protein is CAWSPHARGQGNGYTF. The CDR3 region has the DNA TGTGCCTGGAGTCCACATGCGCGGGGACAGGGAAATGGCTACACCTTC. The V call is TRBV30, the J call TRBJ1-2; 9 nucleotides agree with TRBD1. CDR3 size: 16 residues. Germline V lookup: CDR1 GTSNPN, CDR2 SVGIG (reference sequence). The trim removed 2 bases at V and 6 bases at J, leaving 13 bases unmatched.

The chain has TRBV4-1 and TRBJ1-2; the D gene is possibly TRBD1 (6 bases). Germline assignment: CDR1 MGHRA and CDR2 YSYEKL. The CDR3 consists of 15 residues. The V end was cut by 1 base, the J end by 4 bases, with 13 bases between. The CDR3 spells CASSQVLRGPYGYTF. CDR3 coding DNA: TGCGCCAGCAGCCAAGTTCTCAGGGGACCCTATGGCTACACCTTC.

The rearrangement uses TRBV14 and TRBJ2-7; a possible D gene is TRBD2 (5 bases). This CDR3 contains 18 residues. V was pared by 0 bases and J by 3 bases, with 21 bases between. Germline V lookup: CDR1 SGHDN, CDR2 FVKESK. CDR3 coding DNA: TGTGCCAGCAGCCAAGATATTGGGAGAAGGCGAAGGGACTACGAGCAGTACTTC. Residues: CASSQDIGRRRRDYEQYF.

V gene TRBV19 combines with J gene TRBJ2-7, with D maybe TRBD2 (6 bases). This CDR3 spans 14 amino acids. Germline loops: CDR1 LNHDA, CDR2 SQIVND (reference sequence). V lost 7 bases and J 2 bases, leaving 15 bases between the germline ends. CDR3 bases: TGTGCCAGTACCCCACACGGCGGGGCCTACGAGCAGTACTTC. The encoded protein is CASTPHGGAYEQYF.

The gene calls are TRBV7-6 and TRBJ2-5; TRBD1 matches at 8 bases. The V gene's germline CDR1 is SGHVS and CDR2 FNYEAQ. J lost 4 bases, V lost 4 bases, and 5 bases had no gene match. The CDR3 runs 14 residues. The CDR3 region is CASSYGQGRETQYF. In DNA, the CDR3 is TGTGCCAGCAGCTACGGACAGGGAAGAGAGACCCAGTACTTC.

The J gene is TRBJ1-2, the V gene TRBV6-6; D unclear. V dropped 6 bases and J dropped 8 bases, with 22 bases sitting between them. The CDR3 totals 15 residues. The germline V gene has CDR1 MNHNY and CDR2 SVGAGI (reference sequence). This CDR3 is CASSYHGVTDRGYTF. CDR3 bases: TGTGCCAGCAGCTACCACGGGGTAACGGATCGAGGCTACACCTTC.

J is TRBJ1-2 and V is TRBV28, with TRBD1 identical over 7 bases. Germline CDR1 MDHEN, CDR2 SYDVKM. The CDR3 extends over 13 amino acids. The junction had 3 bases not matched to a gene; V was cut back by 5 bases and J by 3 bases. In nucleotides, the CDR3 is TGTGCCAGCAGTGCGGGACAGTACTATGGCTACACCTTC. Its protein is CASSAGQYYGYTF.

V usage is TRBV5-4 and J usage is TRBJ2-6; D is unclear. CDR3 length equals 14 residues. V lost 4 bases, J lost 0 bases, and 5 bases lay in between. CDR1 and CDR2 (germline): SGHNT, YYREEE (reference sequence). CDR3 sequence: CASSPHSGANVLTF. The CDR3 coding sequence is TGTGCCAGCAGCCCACACTCTGGGGCCAACGTCCTGACTTTC.

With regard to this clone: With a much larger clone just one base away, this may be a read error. CDR3 residues: CARSLGGDGSPLHF. CDR3 coding DNA: TGCGCCCGCAGCCTGGGGGGGGATGGTTCACCCCTCCACTTT. The chain joins TRBV5-1 to TRBJ1-6; D perhaps matches TRBD1 (5 bases). The CDR3 contains 14 residues. Per the germline V gene, CDR1 is SGHRS and CDR2 is YFSETQ.

The CDR3 loop reads CASIHAGTSTF. As DNA, the CDR3 is TGTGCCAGCATACATGCCGGGACTTCAACCTTC. The chain carries TRBV6-5 and TRBJ1-2; tentatively, D is TRBD1 (5 bases). This CDR3 comprises 11 residues. Trimming cost V 7 bases and J 14 bases, with 17 bases left between them. From germline, CDR1 is MNHEY and CDR2 SVGAGI.

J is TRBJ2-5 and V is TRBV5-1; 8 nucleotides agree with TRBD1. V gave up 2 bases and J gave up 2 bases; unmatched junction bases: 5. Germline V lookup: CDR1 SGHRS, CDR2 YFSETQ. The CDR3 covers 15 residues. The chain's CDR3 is CASSLWDRSQETQYF. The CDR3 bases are TGCGCCAGCAGCTTATGGGACAGGAGTCAAGAGACCCAGTACTTC.

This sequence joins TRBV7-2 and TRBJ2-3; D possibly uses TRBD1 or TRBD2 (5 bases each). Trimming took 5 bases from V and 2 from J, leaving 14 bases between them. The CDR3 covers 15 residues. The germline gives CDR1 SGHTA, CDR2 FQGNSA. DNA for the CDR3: TGTGCCAGCAGCGTTTTTGGGACGGCCACAGATACGCAGTATTTT. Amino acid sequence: CASSVFGTATDTQYF.